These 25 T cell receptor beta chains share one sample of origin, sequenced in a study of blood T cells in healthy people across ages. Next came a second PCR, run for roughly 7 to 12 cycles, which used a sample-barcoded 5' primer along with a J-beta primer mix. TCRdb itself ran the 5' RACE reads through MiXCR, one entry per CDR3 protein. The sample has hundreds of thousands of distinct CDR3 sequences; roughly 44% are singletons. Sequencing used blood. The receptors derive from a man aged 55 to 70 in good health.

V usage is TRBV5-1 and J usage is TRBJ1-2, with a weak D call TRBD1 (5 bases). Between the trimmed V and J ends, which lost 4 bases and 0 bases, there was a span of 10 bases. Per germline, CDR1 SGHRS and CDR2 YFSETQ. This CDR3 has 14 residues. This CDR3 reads CASSPDTTNYGYTF. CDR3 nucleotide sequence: TGCGCCAGCAGCCCGGACACGACTAACTATGGCTACACCTTC.

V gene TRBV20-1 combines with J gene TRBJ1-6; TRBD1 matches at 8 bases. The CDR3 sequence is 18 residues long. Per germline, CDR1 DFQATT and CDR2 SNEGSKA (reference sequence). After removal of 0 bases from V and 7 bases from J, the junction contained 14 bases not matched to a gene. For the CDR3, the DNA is TGCAGTGCTAGAGATCCTCGGCAGGGGGCGCGGGGCAATTCACCCCTCCACTTT. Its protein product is CSARDPRQGARGNSPLHF.

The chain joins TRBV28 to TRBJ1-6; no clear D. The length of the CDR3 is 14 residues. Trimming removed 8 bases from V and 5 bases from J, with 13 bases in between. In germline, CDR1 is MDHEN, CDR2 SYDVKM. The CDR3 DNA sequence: TGTGCCAGCGGGCTGACACTGGATAATTCACCCCTCCACTTT. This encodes CASGLTLDNSPLHF.

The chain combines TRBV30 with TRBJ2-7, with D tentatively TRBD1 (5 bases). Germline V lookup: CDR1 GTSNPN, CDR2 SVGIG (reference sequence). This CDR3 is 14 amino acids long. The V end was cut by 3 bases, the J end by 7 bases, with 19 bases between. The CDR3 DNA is TGTGCCTGGAGAGCCAGACAGAGGAGCAATGAGCAGTACTTC. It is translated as CAWRARQRSNEQYF.

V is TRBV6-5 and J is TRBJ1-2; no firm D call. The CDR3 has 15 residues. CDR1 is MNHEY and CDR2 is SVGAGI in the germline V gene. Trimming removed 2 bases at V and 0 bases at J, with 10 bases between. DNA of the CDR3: TGTGCCAGCAGTTACAACCCCGACTCTAACTATGGCTACACCTTC. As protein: CASSYNPDSNYGYTF.

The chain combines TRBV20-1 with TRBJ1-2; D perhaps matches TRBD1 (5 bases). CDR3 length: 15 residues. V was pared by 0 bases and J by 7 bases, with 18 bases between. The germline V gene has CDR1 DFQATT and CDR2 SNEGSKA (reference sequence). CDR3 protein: CSARDGTGRFGGYTF. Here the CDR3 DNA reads TGCAGTGCTAGAGATGGGACGGGAAGGTTTGGTGGCTACACCTTC.

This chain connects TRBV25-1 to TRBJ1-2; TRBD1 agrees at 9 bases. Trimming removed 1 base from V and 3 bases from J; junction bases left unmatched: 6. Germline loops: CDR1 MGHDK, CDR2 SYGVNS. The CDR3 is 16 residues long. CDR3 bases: TGTGCCAGCAGTGAATGGACAGGGGTTGGTGACTATGGCTACACCTTC. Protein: CASSEWTGVGDYGYTF.

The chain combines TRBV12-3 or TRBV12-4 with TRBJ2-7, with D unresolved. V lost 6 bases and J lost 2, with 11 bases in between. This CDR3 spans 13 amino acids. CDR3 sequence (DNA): TGTGCCAGCAGCCTTTATGTCACCTACGAGCAGTACTTC. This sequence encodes CASSLYVTYEQYF.

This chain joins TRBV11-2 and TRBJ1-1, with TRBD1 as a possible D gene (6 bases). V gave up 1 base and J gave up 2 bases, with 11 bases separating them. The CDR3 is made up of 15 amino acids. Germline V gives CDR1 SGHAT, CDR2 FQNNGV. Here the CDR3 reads CASSLVGGPNTEAFF. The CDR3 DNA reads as TGTGCCAGCAGCTTAGTTGGGGGCCCTAACACTGAAGCTTTCTTT.

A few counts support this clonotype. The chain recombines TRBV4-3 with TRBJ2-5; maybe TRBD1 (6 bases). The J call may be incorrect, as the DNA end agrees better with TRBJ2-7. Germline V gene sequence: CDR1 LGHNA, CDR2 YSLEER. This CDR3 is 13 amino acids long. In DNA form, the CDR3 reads TGCGCCAGCAGCCGACAACAGGGTTCCGAGCAGTACTTC. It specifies CASSRQQGSEQYF.

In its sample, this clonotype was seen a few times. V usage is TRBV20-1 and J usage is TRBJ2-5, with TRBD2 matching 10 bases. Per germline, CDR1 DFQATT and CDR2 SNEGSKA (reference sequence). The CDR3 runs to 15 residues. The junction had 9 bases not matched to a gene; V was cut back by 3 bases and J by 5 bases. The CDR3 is CSASSSGGAGETQYF. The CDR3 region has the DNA TGCAGTGCTAGTTCCAGCGGGGGGGCCGGGGAGACCCAGTACTTC.

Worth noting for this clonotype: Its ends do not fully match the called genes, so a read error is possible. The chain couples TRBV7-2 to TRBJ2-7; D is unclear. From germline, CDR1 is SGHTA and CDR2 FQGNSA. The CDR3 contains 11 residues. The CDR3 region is CASSLGYERYF. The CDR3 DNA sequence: TGTGCCAGCAGCTTGGGCTACGAGCGGTACTTC.

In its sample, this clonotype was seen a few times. Here the CDR3 DNA reads TGCGCCAGCAGCCAAGATGCGGGAAGCTCCTACGAGCAGTACTTC. It yields the protein CASSQDAGSSYEQYF. The gene calls are TRBV4-3 and TRBJ2-7, with D possibly TRBD2 on 6 matching bases. CDR3 size: 15 residues. Trimming removed 0 bases from V and 0 bases from J, with 9 bases in between. Germline V gives CDR1 LGHNA, CDR2 YSLEER.

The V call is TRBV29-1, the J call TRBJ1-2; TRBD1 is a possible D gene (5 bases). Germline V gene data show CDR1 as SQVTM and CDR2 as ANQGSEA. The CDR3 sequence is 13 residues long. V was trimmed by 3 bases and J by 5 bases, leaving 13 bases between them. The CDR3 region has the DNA TGCAGCGTTGAGGAGAGCTGGGGGTATGGCTACACCTTC. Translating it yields CSVEESWGYGYTF. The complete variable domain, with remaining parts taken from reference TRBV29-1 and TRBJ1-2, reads SAVISQKPSRDICQRGTSLTIQCQVDSQVTMMFWYRQQPGQSLTLIATANQGSEATYESGFVIDKFPISRPNLTFSTLTVSNMSPEDSSIYLCSVEESWGYGYTFGSGTRLTVV.

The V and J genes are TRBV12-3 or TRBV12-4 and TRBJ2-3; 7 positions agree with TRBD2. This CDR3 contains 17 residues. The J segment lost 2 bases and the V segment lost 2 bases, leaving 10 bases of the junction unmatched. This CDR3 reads CASSLSPASGHTDTQYF. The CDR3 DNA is TGTGCCAGCAGTTTATCTCCCGCTAGCGGCCACACAGATACGCAGTATTTT.

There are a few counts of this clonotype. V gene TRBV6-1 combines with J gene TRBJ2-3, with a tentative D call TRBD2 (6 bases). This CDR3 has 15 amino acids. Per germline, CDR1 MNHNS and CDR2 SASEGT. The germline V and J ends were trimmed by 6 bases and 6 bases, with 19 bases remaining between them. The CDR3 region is CASRSGVQPRDTQYF. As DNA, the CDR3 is TGTGCCAGCAGGTCGGGGGTTCAGCCGAGGGATACGCAGTATTTT.

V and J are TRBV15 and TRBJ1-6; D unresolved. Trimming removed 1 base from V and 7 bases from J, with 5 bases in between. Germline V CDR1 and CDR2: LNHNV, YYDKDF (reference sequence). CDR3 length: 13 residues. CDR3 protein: CATSRVSNSPLHF. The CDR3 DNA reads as TGTGCCACCAGCAGAGTGTCCAATTCACCCCTCCACTTT.

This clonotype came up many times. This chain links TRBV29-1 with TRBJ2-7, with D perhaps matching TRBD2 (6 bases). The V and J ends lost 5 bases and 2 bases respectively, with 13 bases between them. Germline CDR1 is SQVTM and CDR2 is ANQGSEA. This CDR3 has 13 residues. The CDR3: CSVIGRSAYEQYF. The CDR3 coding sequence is TGCAGCGTTATAGGGAGGTCTGCCTACGAGCAGTACTTC.

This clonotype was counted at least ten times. The CDR3 DNA reads TGCAGTGCAGGGGGCAGGAGGGCTGAAGCTTTCTTT. It encodes CSAGGRRAEAFF. The chain combines TRBV20-1 with TRBJ1-1, with 7 bases fitting TRBD1. Germline V CDR1 and CDR2: DFQATT, SNEGSKA (reference sequence). V was clipped by 6 bases and J by 6 bases; unmatched bases: 7. The CDR3 contains 12 residues.

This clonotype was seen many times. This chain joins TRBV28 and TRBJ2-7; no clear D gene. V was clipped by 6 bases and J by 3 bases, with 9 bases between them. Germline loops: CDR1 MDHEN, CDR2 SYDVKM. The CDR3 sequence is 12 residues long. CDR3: CASRSPGYEQYF. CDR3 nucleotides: TGTGCCAGCAGATCGCCGGGCTACGAGCAGTACTTC. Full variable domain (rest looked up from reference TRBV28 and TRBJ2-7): DVKVTQSSRYLVKRTGEKVFLECVQDMDHENMFWYRQDPGLGLRLIYFSYDVKMKEKGDIPEGYSVSREKKERFSLILESASTNQTSMYLCASRSPGYEQYFGPGTRLTVT.

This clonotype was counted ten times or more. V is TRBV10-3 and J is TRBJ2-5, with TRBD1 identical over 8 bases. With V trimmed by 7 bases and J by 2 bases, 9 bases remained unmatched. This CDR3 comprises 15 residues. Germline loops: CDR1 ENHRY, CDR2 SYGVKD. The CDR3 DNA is TGTGCCATCAAGTCCGGACAGGGCGTGCAAGAGACCCAGTACTTC. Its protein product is CAIKSGQGVQETQYF.

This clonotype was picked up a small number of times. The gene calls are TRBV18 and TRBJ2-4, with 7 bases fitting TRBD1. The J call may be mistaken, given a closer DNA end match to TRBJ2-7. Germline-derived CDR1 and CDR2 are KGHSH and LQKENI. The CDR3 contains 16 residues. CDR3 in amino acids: CASSQRGDRAGYEQYF. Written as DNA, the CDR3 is TGTGCCAGCTCTCAACGTGGCGACAGGGCAGGGTACGAGCAGTACTTC.

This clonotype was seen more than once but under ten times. CDR3: CSASSDRGTYEQYF. The CDR3 bases are TGCAGTGCTAGCTCCGACAGGGGGACCTACGAGCAGTACTTC. The chain couples TRBV20-1 to TRBJ2-7, with 9 nucleotides matching TRBD1. CDR3 length: 14 residues. Germline loops: CDR1 DFQATT, CDR2 SNEGSKA (reference sequence). V was clipped by 3 bases and J by 2 bases; unmatched bases: 5.

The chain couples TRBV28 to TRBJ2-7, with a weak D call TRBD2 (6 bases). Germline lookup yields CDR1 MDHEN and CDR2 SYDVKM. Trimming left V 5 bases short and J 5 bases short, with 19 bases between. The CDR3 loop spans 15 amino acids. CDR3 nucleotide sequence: TGTGCCAGCAGTCCCTGGGGAGGTGAAGGAAACGAGCAGTACTTC. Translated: CASSPWGGEGNEQYF.

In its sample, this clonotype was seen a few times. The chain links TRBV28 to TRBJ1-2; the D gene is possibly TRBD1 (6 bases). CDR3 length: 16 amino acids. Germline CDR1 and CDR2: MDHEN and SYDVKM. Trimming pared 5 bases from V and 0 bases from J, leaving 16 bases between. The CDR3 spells CASSIGGIRANYGYTF. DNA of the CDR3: TGTGCCAGCAGTATCGGGGGCATTCGGGCTAACTATGGCTACACCTTC.